This note documents a single TCR beta chain sequence. These data come from a study of T cells after somatic rescue of genetic block. Sequencing used immunoSEQ multiplex PCR; TCRdb keeps in-frame clones, though not all of them. The table has 13,000 to 15,000 clones, over 70% seen once; the top ten hold 14%. What was sequenced was peripheral blood mononuclear cells (PBMCs). The sequence came from a boy aged 5-17 years.

The CDR3 DNA is TGTGCCAGCAGCTTAGGTAGCGGGAGGGCCTTGGCATACAATGAGCAGTTCTTC. Encoded protein: CASSLGSGRALAYNEQFF. V usage is TRBV7-2 and J usage is TRBJ2-1; TRBD2 matches at 11 bases. Germline trimming cut 1 base from V and 4 bases from J; bases unmatched to any gene: 9. Germline CDR1 and CDR2: SGHTA and FQGNSA. This CDR3 region has 18 residues.